These T cell receptor beta chains were read from a single sample in a study of blood T cell repertoires in COVID-19. Measured with immunoSEQ multiplex PCR; TCRdb has only the in-frame clones, and not every one. Of under 60,000 clones in the sample, roughly 85% were seen once. The specimen was peripheral blood. The receptors derive from a human donor in a cohort sampled during active COVID-19. CDR3s include the opening cysteine and the closing phenylalanine or tryptophan. A D gene is named only where the DNA matches it firmly. A clone size is listed for some rows: how often the clone was seen (once, few, many), or a class if it is expanded.

V gene	J gene	D gene	clone size	CDR3 protein	CDR3 DNA
TRBV7-8	TRBJ1-3	TRBD1	.	CASSLIGQGQNTIYF	TGTGCCAGCAGCTTAATCGGACAGGGACAAAACACCATATATTTT
TRBV5-4	TRBJ1-2	.	.	CASSLDSYYGYTF	TGTGCCAGCAGCCTTGACAGCTACTATGGCTACACCTTC
TRBV7-9	TRBJ2-3	TRBD2	.	CASSSRGEGTDTQYF	TGTGCCAGCAGCTCGCGGGGGGAGGGCACAGATACGCAGTATTTT
TRBV4-3	TRBJ2-2	.	.	CASSRVGGTASTGELFF	TGCGCCAGCAGCCGAGTCGGCGGGACAGCCTCCACCGGGGAGCTGTTTTTT
TRBV5-1	TRBJ1-2	.	once	CASSLSRGYGYTF	TGCGCCAGCAGCTTATCGCGGGGCTATGGCTACACCTTC
TRBV28	TRBJ2-5	.	.	CASSLRSFGETQYF	TGTGCCAGCAGTTTAAGGTCCTTCGGGGAGACCCAGTACTTC
TRBV7-9	TRBJ1-1	TRBD1	.	CASSPWTGDITEAFF	TGTGCCAGCAGCCCTTGGACAGGGGATATTACTGAAGCTTTCTTT
TRBV13	TRBJ1-3	.	.	CASSLRTSRTPVSGNTIYF	TGTGCCAGCAGCTTAAGGACTAGCCGGACGCCGGTCTCTGGAAACACCATATATTTT
TRBV15	TRBJ2-5	TRBD1	.	CATSREGQSYQETQYF	TGTGCCACCAGCAGAGAGGGACAGTCGTACCAAGAGACCCAGTACTTC
TRBV7-2	TRBJ1-2	.	.	CASSTRGKHRPTF	TGTGCCAGCAGCACCCGGGGTAAACACCGCCCCACCTTC
TRBV16	TRBJ1-6	.	.	CASSPGRGPYNSPLHF	TGTGCCAGCAGCCCAGGCAGGGGCCCCTATAATTCACCCCTCCACTTT
TRBV5-1	TRBJ1-1	.	once	CASTSMRGNTEAFF	TGCGCCAGCACATCTATGCGGGGGAACACTGAAGCTTTCTTT
TRBV7-2	TRBJ2-7	TRBD2	.	CASSWTSGYEQYF	TGTGCCAGCAGCTGGACTAGCGGCTACGAGCAGTACTTC
TRBV5-1	TRBJ1-1	TRBD1	.	CASSLGQGAAYSAFF	TGCGCCAGCAGCCTGGGACAGGGGGCAGCGTATTCAGCTTTCTTT
TRBV19	TRBJ1-5	.	few	CASSEQGGGNQPQHF	TGTGCCAGTAGTGAACAGGGAGGGGGCAATCAGCCCCAGCATTTT
TRBV5-4	TRBJ2-5	.	.	CASSLQGGTQYF	TGTGCCAGCAGCTTGCAGGGTGGGACCCAGTACTTC
TRBV29-1	TRBJ1-1	.	once	CSVEGHLAFF	TGCAGCGTTGAGGGACATTTGGCTTTCTTT
TRBV6-5	TRBJ1-6	TRBD1	once	CASSYTGTDNSPLHF	TGTGCCAGCAGTTATACCGGGACAGATAATTCACCCCTCCACTTT
TRBV6-5	TRBJ1-1	TRBD1	.	CASSPAGTGHTEAFF	TGTGCCAGCAGTCCGGCCGGGACAGGCCACACTGAAGCTTTCTTT
TRBV5-4	TRBJ2-5	TRBD2	once	CASSLVAGGQETQYF	TGTGCCAGCAGCTTGGTAGCGGGGGGACAAGAGACCCAGTACTTC
TRBV9	TRBJ1-1	.	.	CASSPRTVSDTEAFF	TGTGCCAGCAGCCCGCGGACAGTTTCGGACACTGAAGCTTTCTTT
TRBV7-9	TRBJ1-4	TRBD1	.	CASSSGQAVTNEKLFF	TGTGCCAGCAGCTCCGGACAGGCAGTTACTAATGAAAAACTGTTTTTT
TRBV11-2	TRBJ2-5	TRBD2	.	CASSFRGLAGQETQYF	TGTGCCAGCAGCTTTCGTGGGCTAGCGGGGCAAGAGACCCAGTACTTC
TRBV28	TRBJ1-6	.	.	CASSLSGSRPGSSPLHF	TGTGCCAGCAGCCTATCCGGAAGCCGGCCGGGGTCTTCACCCCTCCACTTT
TRBV3-1/TRBV3-2	TRBJ2-1	.	.	CASSLTNEQFF	TGTGCCAGCAGCCTTACAAATGAGCAGTTCTTC
TRBV6-4	TRBJ1-6	.	.	CARHGSSYNSPLHF	TGTGCCAGGCACGGGAGCTCCTATAATTCACCCCTCCACTTT
TRBV10-3	TRBJ2-7	TRBD2	few	CAISDPLAGGPIPYEQYF	TGTGCCATCAGTGACCCACTAGCGGGGGGCCCGATCCCCTACGAGCAGTACTTC
TRBV19	TRBJ2-1	.	.	CASSIDSAGRRNKQFF	TGTGCCAGTAGTATAGATTCGGCGGGGCGTAGGAATAAGCAGTTCTTC
TRBV19	TRBJ2-2	TRBD2	.	CASYNPRGGPTGELFF	TGTGCCAGTTATAACCCGCGGGGGGGCCCCACCGGGGAGCTGTTTTTT
TRBV10-1	TRBJ2-7	.	few	CAITGGVPYEQYF	TGCGCCATCACGGGGGGCGTGCCCTACGAGCAGTACTTC
TRBV6-5	TRBJ2-3	TRBD1	.	CATKTGESTDTQYF	TGTGCCACCAAGACAGGGGAATCCACAGATACGCAGTATTTT
TRBV2	TRBJ1-5	.	.	CASSDQGTEKGPQHF	TGTGCCAGCAGTGACCAGGGGACCGAGAAAGGGCCCCAGCATTTT
TRBV19	TRBJ1-1	.	.	CASSIVLQGTEAFF	TGTGCCAGTAGTATAGTGCTCCAGGGGACTGAAGCTTTCTTT
TRBV2	TRBJ2-6	TRBD1	many	CASSGQGPLRANVLTF	TGTGCCAGCAGTGGACAGGGTCCGCTTAGGGCCAACGTCCTGACTTTC
TRBV6-1	TRBJ2-1	.	.	CASSEDRGLDNEQFF	TGTGCCAGCAGTGAGGACAGGGGACTAGACAATGAGCAGTTCTTC
TRBV10-3	TRBJ2-1	.	.	CAQKSSLGSNEQFF	TGTGCCCAGAAGTCCTCCCTAGGAAGCAATGAGCAGTTCTTC
TRBV4-2	TRBJ1-2	TRBD1	few	CASRSDREYGYTF	TGTGCCAGCAGATCGGACAGGGAGTATGGCTACACCTTC
TRBV5-1	TRBJ2-3	.	.	CASSAPTNLGLQSTDTQYF	TGCGCCAGCAGCGCCCCAACCAACCTCGGACTCCAGAGCACAGATACGCAGTATTTT
TRBV6-5	TRBJ1-1	.	.	CASRAGRTEAFF	TGTGCCAGCAGGGCGGGGAGGACTGAAGCTTTCTTT
TRBV5-1	TRBJ1-2	TRBD1	.	CASSRQGELDGYTF	TGCGCCAGCAGCAGACAGGGGGAATTGGATGGCTACACCTTC
TRBV6-4	TRBJ2-2	.	.	CASSVRAVPTGELFF	TGTGCCAGCAGTGTCAGGGCGGTTCCCACCGGGGAGCTGTTTTTT
TRBV18	TRBJ1-2	.	.	CASSPYDSTDGYTF	TGTGCCAGCTCACCTTATGACAGCACTGATGGCTACACCTTC
TRBV5-1	TRBJ1-5	.	.	CASSLSQPQHF	TGCGCCAGCAGCCTTAGTCAGCCCCAGCATTTT
TRBV10-3	TRBJ2-7	TRBD2	.	CATSRAGTREEQYF	TGTGCCACCTCGAGAGCGGGGACTCGGGAAGAGCAGTACTTC
TRBV7-2	TRBJ1-2	TRBD1	.	CASRGTANYGYTF	TGTGCCAGCAGGGGGACAGCTAACTATGGCTACACCTTC
TRBV4-3	TRBJ2-3	.	.	CASSSQTRGSTDTQYF	TGCGCCAGCAGCTCCCAGACTAGGGGAAGCACAGATACGCAGTATTTT